This T cell receptor (beta chain) appears in the sequencing data of a study of T-cell reconstitution after alpha-beta-depleted transplantation in children. Findings and caveats of the study: Roughly two months post-transplant, alpha-beta T cells reportedly originated from several hundred graft clones that had expanded.

This clonotype was observed a handful of times. Its antigen remains unidentified. The CDR3 consists of 15 residues. The V gene end was trimmed by 6 bases and the J gene end by 3 bases; junction bases not matched to a gene: 11. Germline loops: CDR1 SGHDN, CDR2 FVKESK. Preparation of the TCRbeta library was carried out with unique molecular identifiers. From the PCR reads, TCRdb called clonotypes with MiXCR, one entry per CDR3 protein. The sample contains approximately 490,000 distinct CDR3 sequences, 8% to 11% of which appear only once. V usage is TRBV14 and J usage is TRBJ2-7; TRBD2 agrees at 7 bases. The sequencing here drew on PBMCs, taken before TCRalphabeta/CD19-depleted stem cell transplant. The TCR was taken from a child aged 2 to 15 with inherited bone marrow failure, due to receive a stem cell transplant. Here the CDR3 DNA reads TGTGCCAGCAGGGGCCCGGGGAGGGTCCTCTACGAGCAGTACTTC. Translated, it gives CASRGPGRVLYEQYF.